This T cell receptor beta chain stems from a study of T cell responses to AZD1222 COVID-19 vaccine. Overall study results and limits: Donors were largely white British and mainly female; clonal diversity was possibly underestimated.

Assay used: immunoSEQ multiplex PCR; TCRdb lists only in-frame clones, some missing. The top ten hold over 13% of the sample, which has 65,000 to 85,000 clones, roughly 80% seen once. A remark on this clone: Its antigen is still unknown.

The CDR3 is made up of 14 amino acids. Germline CDR1 SGHVS, CDR2 FQNEAQ. The germline V and J ends were trimmed by 5 bases and 2 bases, with 10 bases remaining between them. Combined were second doses at about 4 or about 12 weeks. The TCR originated in an adult who received the AZD1222 COVID-19 vaccine. The chain joins TRBV7-8 to TRBJ1-3; tentative D call: TRBD1 (5 bases). Specimen: peripheral blood, collected 28 days after the second AZD1222 dose. Written as DNA, the CDR3 is TGTGCCAGCAGCCTCAGGGATGCTGGAAACACCATATATTTT. Translating gives CASSLRDAGNTIYF.